The subject of this entry is one T cell receptor beta chain. Using immunoSEQ multiplex PCR, the repertoire was profiled, and TCRdb retains in-frame clones only, with some absent. The data contain around 150,000 clones, 70% to 90% of them singletons. This entry comes from a study of control samples from healthy donors and cancer patients. Germline V lookup: CDR1 LNHDA, CDR2 SQIVND (reference sequence). Trimming left V 2 bases short and J 3 bases short, with 16 bases between. The CDR3 runs to 16 residues. The V gene is TRBV19, the J gene TRBJ1-2; a weak D match, TRBD1 (5 bases). This receptor was obtained from a man aged 25-45 years in good health. The source material was blood. This chain's CDR3 is CASSITSRQGDYGYTF. The DNA for the CDR3 is TGTGCCAGTAGTATAACATCCCGCCAGGGAGACTATGGCTACACCTTC.